The rows below give T cell receptor beta chains drawn from one sample of a study of T-cell reconstitution after alpha-beta-depleted transplantation in children. TCRdb reprocessed the PCR reads via MiXCR and lists one record per CDR3 protein. The sample shows around 800,000 distinct CDR3 sequences, under 20% of them seen only once. The sequencing here drew on PBMCs, mostly from graft donor cells, taken 360 days after TCRalphabeta/CD19-depleted stem cell transplant. The receptors here all came from a male patient younger than 18 who had a stem cell transplant for acute lymphoblastic leukemia, so the T cells may come from the graft donor. Each CDR3 is given with its conserved first and last residue. A D gene is named only where the DNA matches it firmly. Part of the rows lack a size; the others show once, few, many or a class for expanded clones.

CDR3 protein: CASSLGLGYYEQYF
CDR3 DNA: TGTGCCAGCAGCTTAGGTCTCGGCTACTACGAGCAGTACTTC
D gene: .
V gene: TRBV11-2
clone size: few
J gene: TRBJ2-7

CDR3 protein: CASSLREGPYVLTF
CDR3 DNA: TGTGCCAGCAGCCTACGGGAGGGCCCTTACGTCCTGACTTTC
D gene: TRBD2
V gene: TRBV3-1
clone size: .
J gene: TRBJ2-6

CDR3 protein: CASGEAGTGRYEQYF
CDR3 DNA: TGTGCCAGTGGGGAGGCCGGGACAGGGAGGTACGAGCAGTACTTC
D gene: TRBD1
V gene: TRBV6-2/TRBV6-3
clone size: .
J gene: TRBJ2-7

CDR3 protein: CASSPLLVRNSAEQYF
CDR3 DNA: TGTGCCAGCTCACCCTTACTAGTGCGTAATTCGGCCGAGCAGTACTTC
D gene: .
V gene: TRBV18
clone size: once
J gene: TRBJ2-7

CDR3 protein: CASSWGNYGYTF
CDR3 DNA: TGTGCCAGCAGCTGGGGGAACTATGGCTACACCTTC
D gene: .
V gene: TRBV5-4
clone size: .
J gene: TRBJ1-2

CDR3 protein: CASKPRGTDTQYF
CDR3 DNA: TGTGCCAGCAAACCCCGGGGCACAGATACGCAGTATTTT
D gene: .
V gene: TRBV27
clone size: .
J gene: TRBJ2-3

CDR3 protein: CASSFPGGPFDGELFF
CDR3 DNA: TGTGCCAGCAGCTTTCCAGGGGGACCATTTGACGGGGAGCTGTTTTTT
D gene: TRBD1
V gene: TRBV7-9
clone size: many
J gene: TRBJ2-2

CDR3 protein: CASSLRQGTTNEKLFF
CDR3 DNA: TGTGCCAGCAGCTTGCGACAGGGAACAACTAATGAAAAACTGTTTTTT
D gene: TRBD1
V gene: TRBV5-5
clone size: .
J gene: TRBJ1-4

CDR3 protein: CSSCPIRGSTDTQYF
CDR3 DNA: TGCAGTAGCTGCCCGATCAGAGGTAGCACAGATACGCAGTATTTT
D gene: .
V gene: TRBV20-1
clone size: .
J gene: TRBJ2-3

CDR3 protein: CASSLELSREQYF
CDR3 DNA: TGCGCCAGCAGCTTGGAGCTATCGAGGGAGCAGTACTTC
D gene: .
V gene: TRBV5-1
clone size: .
J gene: TRBJ2-7

CDR3 protein: CASSQERRYTPGVRYEQYF
CDR3 DNA: TGCGCCAGCAGCCAAGAGCGGCGTTATACACCAGGTGTACGTTACGAGCAGTACTTC
D gene: .
V gene: TRBV4-1
clone size: .
J gene: TRBJ2-7

CDR3 protein: CASKDGGNTIYF
CDR3 DNA: TGTGCCAGCAAGGACGGTGGAAACACCATATATTTT
D gene: .
V gene: TRBV12-3/TRBV12-4
clone size: many
J gene: TRBJ1-3

CDR3 protein: CASSPSFGEAFF
CDR3 DNA: TGCGCCAGCAGCCCCTCCTTCGGTGAAGCTTTCTTT
D gene: .
V gene: TRBV5-1
clone size: once
J gene: TRBJ1-1

CDR3 protein: CASGKGSDYEQYF
CDR3 DNA: TGTGCTAGTGGGAAGGGTAGTGACTACGAGCAGTACTTC
D gene: .
V gene: TRBV12-5
clone size: few
J gene: TRBJ2-7

CDR3 protein: CASSFGGRRGEQFF
CDR3 DNA: TGTGCCAGCAGCTTTGGGGGCCGCCGGGGTGAGCAGTTCTTC
D gene: .
V gene: TRBV7-8
clone size: few
J gene: TRBJ2-1

CDR3 protein: CASSLDQLGNQPQHF
CDR3 DNA: TGTGCCAGCAGTTTAGATCAACTTGGCAATCAGCCCCAGCATTTT
D gene: .
V gene: TRBV12-3/TRBV12-4
clone size: .
J gene: TRBJ1-5

CDR3 protein: CASSFPGQGSTDTQYF
CDR3 DNA: TGTGCCAGCAGCTTTCCGGGACAAGGTAGCACAGATACGCAGTATTTT
D gene: .
V gene: TRBV7-9
clone size: few
J gene: TRBJ2-3

CDR3 protein: CASSTGYYEQYF
CDR3 DNA: TGTGCCAGCAGTACGGGTTACTACGAGCAGTACTTC
D gene: .
V gene: TRBV7-8
clone size: many
J gene: TRBJ2-7

CDR3 protein: CASTVRGVNEQFF
CDR3 DNA: TGTGCCAGCACCGTTCGCGGGGTCAATGAGCAGTTCTTC
D gene: .
V gene: TRBV6-1
clone size: few
J gene: TRBJ2-1

CDR3 protein: CASSLNRVNGYTF
CDR3 DNA: TGCGCCAGCAGCTTAAACAGGGTGAATGGCTACACCTTC
D gene: .
V gene: TRBV5-1
clone size: .
J gene: TRBJ1-2

CDR3 protein: CATGSGDGSVEQFF
CDR3 DNA: TGTGCCACCGGATCCGGAGACGGGAGTGTTGAGCAGTTCTTC
D gene: .
V gene: TRBV15
clone size: many
J gene: TRBJ2-1

CDR3 protein: CASSQFRQGDTQYF
CDR3 DNA: TGTGCCAGCAGCCAATTCCGACAGGGAGATACGCAGTATTTT
D gene: TRBD1
V gene: TRBV4-2
clone size: .
J gene: TRBJ2-3

CDR3 protein: CASSETANSYEQYF
CDR3 DNA: TGTGCCAGCAGTGAAACTGCCAACTCCTACGAGCAGTACTTC
D gene: .
V gene: TRBV27
clone size: few
J gene: TRBJ2-7

CDR3 protein: CASSVVGDTDTQYF
CDR3 DNA: TGTGCCAGCAGCGTAGTAGGAGACACAGATACGCAGTATTTT
D gene: .
V gene: TRBV9
clone size: .
J gene: TRBJ2-3

CDR3 protein: CSVPKRGGGVGYTF
CDR3 DNA: TGCAGCGTCCCCAAGAGAGGAGGGGGTGTTGGCTACACCTTC
D gene: .
V gene: TRBV29-1
clone size: few
J gene: TRBJ1-2

CDR3 protein: CASSLGDIKSYEQYF
CDR3 DNA: TGTGCCAGCAGTTTAGGGGACATTAAATCCTACGAGCAGTACTTC
D gene: .
V gene: TRBV12-3/TRBV12-4
clone size: few
J gene: TRBJ2-7

CDR3 protein: CASSYVGLGQYF
CDR3 DNA: TGTGCCAGCAGTTACGTCGGACTAGGGCAGTATTTT
D gene: TRBD2
V gene: TRBV6-2/TRBV6-3
clone size: few
J gene: TRBJ2-3

CDR3 protein: CCAPRGGFKNTEAFF
CDR3 DNA: TGCTGTGCGCCTCGGGGAGGCTTTAAGAACACTGAAGCTTTCTTT
D gene: .
V gene: TRBV20-1
clone size: .
J gene: TRBJ1-1

CDR3 protein: CAISDPGGRTEAFF
CDR3 DNA: TGTGCCATCAGTGACCCAGGGGGTAGGACTGAAGCTTTCTTT
D gene: TRBD1
V gene: TRBV10-3
clone size: few
J gene: TRBJ1-1

CDR3 protein: CSVASSGRDNEQYF
CDR3 DNA: TGCAGCGTTGCCTCCTCCGGACGGGATAACGAGCAGTACTTC
D gene: .
V gene: TRBV29-1
clone size: few
J gene: TRBJ2-7

CDR3 protein: CASIGGRATYNEQFF
CDR3 DNA: TGTGCCAGCATTGGCGGGAGGGCCACCTACAATGAGCAGTTCTTC
D gene: TRBD2
V gene: TRBV5-6
clone size: few
J gene: TRBJ2-1

CDR3 protein: CASSTRRDSQETQYF
CDR3 DNA: TGTGCCAGCAGCACACGCCGGGACAGCCAAGAGACCCAGTACTTC
D gene: TRBD1
V gene: TRBV9
clone size: few
J gene: TRBJ2-5

CDR3 protein: CASSDLTGTSEQFF
CDR3 DNA: TGTGCCAGCAGCGACTTGACGGGGACTAGCGAGCAGTTCTTC
D gene: TRBD2
V gene: TRBV7-9
clone size: .
J gene: TRBJ2-1

CDR3 protein: CATAGNGETQYF
CDR3 DNA: TGTGCCACGGCAGGGAATGGAGAGACCCAGTACTTC
D gene: .
V gene: TRBV24-1
clone size: few
J gene: TRBJ2-5

CDR3 protein: CAIALGLAGRNEQFF
CDR3 DNA: TGTGCCATCGCCCTGGGACTAGCGGGTCGGAATGAGCAGTTCTTC
D gene: TRBD2
V gene: TRBV10-3
clone size: .
J gene: TRBJ2-1

CDR3 protein: CASRLGGVYEQYF
CDR3 DNA: TGTGCCAGCAGGCTGGGTGGTGTGTACGAGCAGTACTTC
D gene: .
V gene: TRBV12-3/TRBV12-4
clone size: .
J gene: TRBJ2-7

CDR3 protein: CASSLYGWSGTDTQYF
CDR3 DNA: TGTGCCAGCAGTTTATATGGATGGTCGGGCACAGATACGCAGTATTTT
D gene: .
V gene: TRBV27
clone size: few
J gene: TRBJ2-3

CDR3 protein: CASSLRLEGTIRPQHF
CDR3 DNA: TGTGCCAGCAGTTTACGTCTTGAGGGTACCATAAGACCCCAGCATTTT
D gene: .
V gene: TRBV12-3/TRBV12-4
clone size: .
J gene: TRBJ1-5

CDR3 protein: CSVDPRTERTF
CDR3 DNA: TGCAGCGTTGACCCCCGGACTGAGAGAACCTTC
D gene: .
V gene: TRBV29-1
clone size: few
J gene: TRBJ1-2

CDR3 protein: CASSYSQGVGGGTQYF
CDR3 DNA: TGTGCCAGCAGTTACTCCCAGGGGGTCGGCGGAGGTACGCAGTATTTT
D gene: TRBD1
V gene: TRBV6-5
clone size: .
J gene: TRBJ2-3

CDR3 protein: CASSPRQDVNTDTQYF
CDR3 DNA: TGTGCCAGCTCACCAAGACAGGATGTCAACACAGATACGCAGTATTTT
D gene: .
V gene: TRBV18
clone size: .
J gene: TRBJ2-3

CDR3 protein: CASSWARDYEQYF
CDR3 DNA: TGTGCCAGCAGTTGGGCCAGGGACTACGAGCAGTACTTC
D gene: .
V gene: TRBV27
clone size: .
J gene: TRBJ2-7

CDR3 protein: CASMRLVVGNEQFF
CDR3 DNA: TGTGCCAGCATGAGACTAGTGGTTGGCAATGAGCAGTTCTTC
D gene: .
V gene: TRBV2
clone size: .
J gene: TRBJ2-1

CDR3 protein: CASSWGGLAGSYNEQFF
CDR3 DNA: TGTGCCAGCAGCTGGGGGGGACTAGCGGGCTCCTACAATGAGCAGTTCTTC
D gene: TRBD2
V gene: TRBV7-2
clone size: .
J gene: TRBJ2-1

CDR3 protein: CSATPDRVNSPLHF
CDR3 DNA: TGCAGTGCTACCCCGGACAGGGTTAATTCACCCCTCCACTTT
D gene: TRBD1
V gene: TRBV20-1
clone size: many
J gene: TRBJ1-6

CDR3 protein: CASSLAQHRTSGSYEQYF
CDR3 DNA: TGTGCCAGCAGTTTAGCGCAACACCGGACTAGCGGCTCCTACGAGCAGTACTTC
D gene: TRBD2
V gene: TRBV12-3/TRBV12-4
clone size: .
J gene: TRBJ2-7

CDR3 protein: CAIQGQLQETQYF
CDR3 DNA: TGTGCCATCCAGGGACAGCTACAAGAGACCCAGTACTTC
D gene: TRBD1
V gene: TRBV28
clone size: many
J gene: TRBJ2-5